This TCR beta chain is from a study of T cell responses to AZD1222 COVID-19 vaccine. CDR3 length: 13 amino acids. CDR1 is MDHEN, CDR2 SYDVKM, per germline. V was trimmed by 3 bases and J by 7 bases, leaving 13 bases between them. Profiling relied on immunoSEQ multiplex PCR, and the TCRdb table lists in-frame clones only, not all of them. The sample shows 70,000 to 85,000 clones, just over 85% of them seen only once. This TCR was recovered from an adult in good health. The chain recombines TRBV28 with TRBJ2-7; D call uncertain. Sample: peripheral blood, taken on day 0 of AZD1222 vaccination. CDR3 sequence: CASSFIGKVEQYF. CDR3 bases: TGTGCCAGCAGTTTTATTGGTAAAGTGGAGCAGTACTTC.